The rows below give T cell receptor beta chains drawn from one sample of a study of memory CD4+ T cells and cytomegalovirus serostatus. Assay used: immunoSEQ multiplex PCR; TCRdb lists only in-frame clones, some missing. The data hold over 55,000 clones, with less than 85% observed a single time. The sequencing sample was made of memory CD4+ T cells from blood. The source is an adult in good health and CMV-seronegative. Each CDR3 is given with its conserved first and last residue. A D gene is named only where the DNA matches it firmly. Not all rows give a size; the values are once, few, many and, for expanded clones, a class.

V	length	D	J	size	CDR3	DNA
TRBV5-6	16	NA	TRBJ2-4	NA	CASSPKGPIAKNIQYF	TGTGCCAGCAGCCCAAAAGGCCCTATAGCCAAAAACATTCAGTACTTC
TRBV2	14	TRBD1	TRBJ1-1	NA	CASSEAQGATEAFF	TGTGCCAGCAGTGAAGCTCAGGGGGCGACTGAAGCTTTCTTT
TRBV5-1	13	NA	TRBJ2-7	NA	CASSFTVSYEQYF	TGCGCCAGCAGCTTTACAGTCTCCTACGAGCAGTACTTC
TRBV19	13	NA	TRBJ1-2	NA	CASTADTYYGYTF	TGTGCCAGTACCGCCGACACGTACTATGGCTACACCTTC
TRBV6-6	14	TRBD1	TRBJ2-2	NA	CASRRTGNTGELFF	TGTGCCAGCAGACGGACAGGGAATACCGGGGAGCTGTTTTTT
TRBV29-1	10	NA	TRBJ1-2	NA	CSVEGSGYTF	TGCAGCGTTGAAGGAAGCGGCTACACCTTC
TRBV7-2	14	NA	TRBJ2-4	NA	CASSSGGTENIQYF	TGTGCCAGCAGCTCCGGCGGGACAGAAAACATTCAGTACTTC
TRBV14	14	TRBD2	TRBJ2-5	NA	CASSASGGAKTQYF	TGTGCCAGCAGCGCTAGCGGGGGGGCCAAGACCCAGTACTTC
TRBV27	15	TRBD2	TRBJ2-2	few	CASSFRTSGTGELFF	TGTGCCAGCAGTTTTAGGACTAGCGGCACCGGGGAGCTGTTTTTT
TRBV7-8	15	TRBD2	TRBJ2-1	NA	CASSFGLAGINEQFF	TGTGCCAGCAGCTTTGGACTAGCGGGAATCAATGAGCAGTTCTTC
TRBV2	15	NA	TRBJ2-6	NA	CASSDTTSGANVLTF	TGTGCCAGCAGTGACACAACCTCTGGGGCCAACGTCCTGACTTTC
TRBV7-6	16	TRBD1	TRBJ2-7	NA	CASSLEVWTGGDEQYF	TGTGCCAGCAGCTTAGAGGTATGGACAGGTGGAGACGAGCAGTACTTC
TRBV29-1	12	NA	TRBJ2-7	once	CSVEQGRNEQYF	TGCAGCGTTGAACAGGGTAGGAACGAGCAGTACTTC
TRBV2	13	NA	TRBJ2-3	NA	CASSEPFTDTQYF	TGTGCCAGCAGTGAGCCGTTCACAGATACGCAGTATTTT
TRBV28	14	NA	TRBJ1-5	NA	CASREDIRNQPQHF	TGTGCCAGCAGAGAGGACATCCGCAATCAGCCCCAGCATTTT
TRBV19	13	TRBD2	TRBJ2-5	once	CASRGGLSETQYF	TGTGCCAGCCGCGGGGGGCTCTCAGAGACCCAGTACTTC
TRBV11-2	15	TRBD1	TRBJ1-6	NA	CASQGADPYNSPLHF	TGTGCCAGCCAGGGGGCGGACCCCTATAATTCACCCCTCCACTTT
TRBV9	15	TRBD2	TRBJ2-5	NA	CASSLGTSAQETQYF	TGTGCCAGCAGCCTCGGGACTAGCGCACAAGAGACCCAGTACTTC
TRBV29-1	11	NA	TRBJ1-4	NA	CSVQQGMRLFF	TGCAGCGTCCAACAGGGAATGAGACTGTTTTTT
TRBV7-2	15	NA	TRBJ2-3	NA	CASSFRTAGTDTQYF	TGTGCCAGCAGCTTCAGGACGGCTGGCACAGATACGCAGTATTTT
TRBV7-7	14	TRBD1	TRBJ2-2	NA	CASSPDRPSGELFF	TGTGCTAGCAGCCCGGACAGGCCATCAGGGGAGCTGTTTTTT
TRBV5-4	13	TRBD1	TRBJ1-2	few	CASSLDREGGYTF	TGTGCCAGCAGCCTCGACAGGGAGGGAGGCTACACCTTC
TRBV15	14	TRBD2	TRBJ2-1	NA	CATSSASGASEQFF	TGTGCCACCAGCAGCGCTAGCGGGGCTAGTGAGCAGTTCTTC
TRBV10-3	13	TRBD1	TRBJ2-2	few	CAIRAGGPGELFF	TGTGCCATCAGGGCAGGGGGTCCGGGGGAGCTGTTTTTT
TRBV11-1	13	NA	TRBJ1-1	NA	CASSSRGPTEAFF	TGTGCCAGCAGCAGCAGGGGCCCCACTGAAGCTTTCTTT
TRBV27	13	NA	TRBJ1-6	few	CASSLSLRSPLHF	TGTGCCAGCAGTTTATCCCTCCGTTCACCCCTCCACTTT
TRBV6-6	16	TRBD1	TRBJ1-3	NA	CASSYDLTGSGNTIYF	TGTGCCAGCAGTTACGATCTGACAGGGTCAGGAAACACCATATATTTT
TRBV2	13	TRBD1	TRBJ1-5	NA	CASRYDREQPQHF	TGTGCCAGCAGATATGACAGGGAACAGCCCCAGCATTTT
TRBV9	16	TRBD2	TRBJ2-1	NA	CASSPPGGDVYNEQFF	TGTGCCAGCAGCCCCCCCGGGGGGGACGTCTACAATGAGCAGTTCTTC
TRBV19	17	NA	TRBJ1-3	NA	CASSMPLSSHSGNTIYF	TGTGCCAGTAGTATGCCACTCTCCAGTCATTCTGGAAACACCATATATTTT
TRBV5-4	14	TRBD1	TRBJ1-2	NA	CASSWTGVKYGYTF	TGTGCCAGCAGCTGGACAGGAGTTAAGTATGGCTACACCTTC
TRBV7-2	14	NA	TRBJ2-5	NA	CASSSPGGWETQYF	TGTGCCAGCAGCTCCCCCGGCGGGTGGGAGACCCAGTACTTC
TRBV29-1	12	NA	TRBJ2-1	NA	CSVVQSQNEQFF	TGCAGCGTTGTACAGAGCCAGAATGAGCAGTTCTTC
TRBV5-1	13	NA	TRBJ1-2	few	CASTRGASLGYTF	TGCGCCAGCACAAGAGGGGCCAGCTTGGGCTACACCTTC
TRBV10-1	13	NA	TRBJ1-1	NA	CASSEGRAIEAFF	TGCGCCAGCAGTGAAGGCAGGGCCATTGAAGCTTTCTTT
TRBV5-4	15	TRBD2	TRBJ2-3	NA	CASTTSGVFADTQYF	TGTGCCAGCACCACTAGCGGGGTGTTTGCAGATACGCAGTATTTT